This T cell receptor beta chain emerged from a study of cytomegalovirus exposure and HLA in healthy donors. Primers: 60 Vbeta forward and 13 Jbeta reverse. The protocol was immunoSEQ multiplex PCR, while the TCRdb copy is restricted to in-frame clones and leaves out a portion. The top ten clones hold more than 8.5% of a sample with tens of thousands of clones, over 70% of them seen once. CDR1 is PRHDT, CDR2 FYEKMQ, per germline (reference sequence). Trimming at V came to 5 bases and at J to 3 bases, leaving 8 bases not matched to a gene. The CDR3 spans 15 residues. Sequenced input: PBMCs. The receptor was isolated from a man aged 35-49 years in good health and CMV-seropositive. The chain recombines TRBV13 with TRBJ2-3, with TRBD1 identical over 7 bases. The CDR3 DNA follows: TGTGCCAGCAGCCACAGGGGAGAGAGGACAGATACGCAGTATTTT. As protein: CASSHRGERTDTQYF.